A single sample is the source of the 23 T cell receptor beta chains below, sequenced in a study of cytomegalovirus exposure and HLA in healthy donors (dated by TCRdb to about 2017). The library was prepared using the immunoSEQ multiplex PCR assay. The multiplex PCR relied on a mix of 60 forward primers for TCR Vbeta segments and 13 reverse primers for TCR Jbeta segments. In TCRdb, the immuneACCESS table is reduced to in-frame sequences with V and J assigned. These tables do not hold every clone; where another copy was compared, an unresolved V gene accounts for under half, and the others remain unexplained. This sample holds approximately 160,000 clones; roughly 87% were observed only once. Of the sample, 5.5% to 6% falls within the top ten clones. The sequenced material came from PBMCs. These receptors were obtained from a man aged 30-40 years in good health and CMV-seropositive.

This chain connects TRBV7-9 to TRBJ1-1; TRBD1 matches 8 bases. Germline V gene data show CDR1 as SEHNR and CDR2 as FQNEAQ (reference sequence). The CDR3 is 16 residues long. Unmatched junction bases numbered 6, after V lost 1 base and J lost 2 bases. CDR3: CASSLVNGQGNTEAFF. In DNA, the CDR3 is TGTGCCAGCAGCTTAGTTAACGGACAGGGAAACACTGAAGCTTTCTTT.

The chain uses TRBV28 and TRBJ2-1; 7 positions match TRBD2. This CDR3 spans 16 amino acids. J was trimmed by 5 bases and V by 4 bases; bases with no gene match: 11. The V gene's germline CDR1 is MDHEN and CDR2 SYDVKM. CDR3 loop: CASSSQALANNNEQFF. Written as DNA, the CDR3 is TGTGCCAGCAGTTCCCAGGCACTAGCGAATAACAATGAGCAGTTCTTC.

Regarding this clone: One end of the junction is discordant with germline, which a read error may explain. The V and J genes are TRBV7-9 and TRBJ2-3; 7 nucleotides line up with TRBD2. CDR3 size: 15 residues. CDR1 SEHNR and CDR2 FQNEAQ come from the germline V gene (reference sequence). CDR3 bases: TGTTCCAGCAGCTTGAAGAGCGGGGTCACAGATACGCAGTATTTT. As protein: CSSSLKSGVTDTQYF.

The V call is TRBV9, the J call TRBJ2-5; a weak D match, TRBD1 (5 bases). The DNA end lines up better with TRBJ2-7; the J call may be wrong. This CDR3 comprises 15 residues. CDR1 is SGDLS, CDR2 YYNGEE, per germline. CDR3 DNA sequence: TGTGCCAGCAGCGTAGATAAGGGGCCCTCCTACGAGCAGTACTTC. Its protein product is CASSVDKGPSYEQYF.

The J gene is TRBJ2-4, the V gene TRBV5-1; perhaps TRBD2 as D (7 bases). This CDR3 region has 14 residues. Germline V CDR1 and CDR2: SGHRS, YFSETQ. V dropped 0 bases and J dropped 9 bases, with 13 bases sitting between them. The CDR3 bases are TGCGCCAGCAGCTTGGGTGGGGGGGGCCCCATTCAGTACTTC. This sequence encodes CASSLGGGGPIQYF.

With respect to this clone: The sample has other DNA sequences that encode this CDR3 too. The CDR3 region is CASSLRQYYEQYF. The CDR3 nucleotides are TGTGCCAGCAGTTTGAGGCAGTACTACGAGCAGTACTTC. The V and J genes are TRBV27 and TRBJ2-7; D ambiguous. V was cut by 3 bases and J by 3 bases, with 9 bases left in between. Per the germline V gene, CDR1 is MNHEY and CDR2 is SMNVEV (reference sequence). The CDR3 totals 13 residues.

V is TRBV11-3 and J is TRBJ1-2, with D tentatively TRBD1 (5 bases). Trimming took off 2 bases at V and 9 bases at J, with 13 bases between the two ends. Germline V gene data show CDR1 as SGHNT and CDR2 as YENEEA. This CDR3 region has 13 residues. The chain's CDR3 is CASSLPGGVSYTF. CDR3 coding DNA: TGTGCCAGCAGCTTACCGGGGGGAGTGAGCTACACCTTC.

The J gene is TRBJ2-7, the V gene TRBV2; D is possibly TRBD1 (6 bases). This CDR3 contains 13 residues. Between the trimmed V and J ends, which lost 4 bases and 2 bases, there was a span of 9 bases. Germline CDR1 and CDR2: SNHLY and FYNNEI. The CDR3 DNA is TGTGCCAGCAGTGGGGACATCGCCTACGAGCAGTACTTC. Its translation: CASSGDIAYEQYF. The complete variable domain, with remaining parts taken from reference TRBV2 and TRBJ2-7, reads EPEVTQTPSHQVTQMGQEVILRCVPISNHLYFYWYRQILGQKVEFLVSFYNNEISEKSEIFDDQFSVERPDGSNFTLKIRSTKLEDSAMYFCASSGDIAYEQYFGPGTRLTVT.

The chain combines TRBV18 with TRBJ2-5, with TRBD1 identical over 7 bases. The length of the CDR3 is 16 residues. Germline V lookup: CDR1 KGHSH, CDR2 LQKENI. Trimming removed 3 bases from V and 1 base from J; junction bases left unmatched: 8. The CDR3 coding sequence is TGTGCCAGCTCACCTCTGGCTACAGGGGTCCAAGAGACCCAGTACTTC. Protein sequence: CASSPLATGVQETQYF.

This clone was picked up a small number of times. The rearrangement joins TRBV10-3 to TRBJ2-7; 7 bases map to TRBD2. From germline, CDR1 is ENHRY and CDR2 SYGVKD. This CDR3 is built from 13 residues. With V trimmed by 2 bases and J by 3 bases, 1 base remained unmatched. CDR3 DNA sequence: TGTGCCATCAGTGAGGGGGGGGGCTACGAGCAGTACTTC. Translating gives CAISEGGGYEQYF.

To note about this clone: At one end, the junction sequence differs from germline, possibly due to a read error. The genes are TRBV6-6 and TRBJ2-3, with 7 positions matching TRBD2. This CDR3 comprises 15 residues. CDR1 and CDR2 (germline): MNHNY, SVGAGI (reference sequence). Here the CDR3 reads CASSDSRAGPDTQYF. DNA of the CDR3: TGTGCCAGCAGTGACTCAAGAGCGGGGCCAGATACGCAGTATTTT.

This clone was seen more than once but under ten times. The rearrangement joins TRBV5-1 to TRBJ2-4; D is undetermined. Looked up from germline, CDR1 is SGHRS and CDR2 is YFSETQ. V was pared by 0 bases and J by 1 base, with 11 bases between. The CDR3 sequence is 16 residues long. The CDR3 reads CASSLGSSSAKNIQYF. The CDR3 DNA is TGCGCCAGCAGCTTGGGATCGTCGAGTGCCAAAAACATTCAGTACTTC.

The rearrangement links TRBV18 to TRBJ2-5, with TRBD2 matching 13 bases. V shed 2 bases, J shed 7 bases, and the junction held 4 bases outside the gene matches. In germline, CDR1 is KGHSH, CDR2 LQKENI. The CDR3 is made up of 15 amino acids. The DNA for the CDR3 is TGTGCCAGCTCACCAGGACTAGCGGGGGCGGGGACCCAGTACTTC. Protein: CASSPGLAGAGTQYF.

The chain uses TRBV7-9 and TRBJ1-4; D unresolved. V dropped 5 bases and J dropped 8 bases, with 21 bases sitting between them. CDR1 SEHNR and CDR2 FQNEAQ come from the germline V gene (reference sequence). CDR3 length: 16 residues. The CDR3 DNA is TGTGCCAGCAGCCCGGGGTCGGGCCCAAGTGGAGAAAAACTGTTTTTT. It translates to CASSPGSGPSGEKLFF.

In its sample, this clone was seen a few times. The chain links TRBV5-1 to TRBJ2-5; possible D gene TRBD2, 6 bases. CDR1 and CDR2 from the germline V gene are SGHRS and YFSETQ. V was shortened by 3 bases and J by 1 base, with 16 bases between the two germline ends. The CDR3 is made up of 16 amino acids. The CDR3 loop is CASSWPLGGSQETQYF. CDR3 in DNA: TGCGCCAGCAGCTGGCCCCTGGGGGGTAGCCAAGAGACCCAGTACTTC.

CDR3 sequence (DNA): TGTGCCAGTAGTATCTCGGCTAGCGGTTACTCCTACAATGAGCAGTTCTTC. This sequence encodes CASSISASGYSYNEQFF. The J gene is TRBJ2-1, the V gene TRBV19, with 7 bases lining up with TRBD2. This CDR3 has 17 residues. Germline values: CDR1 LNHDA, CDR2 SQIVND (reference sequence). Trimming removed 3 bases from V and 0 bases from J; junction bases left unmatched: 8.

CDR3 DNA sequence: TGTGCCTTGAGCGGGGGGAATGAGCAGTACTTC. Its translation: CALSGGNEQYF. V usage is TRBV30 and J usage is TRBJ2-7, with TRBD2 matching over 9 bases. CDR3 length: 11 residues. Germline-derived CDR1 and CDR2 are GTSNPN and SVGIG (reference sequence). V shed 7 bases, J shed 7 bases, and the junction held 5 bases outside the gene matches. Looking up the rest from reference TRBV30 and TRBJ2-7 gives the full variable domain: SQTIHQWPATLVQPVGSPLSLECTVEGTSNPNLYWYRQAAGRGLQLLFYSVGIGQISSEVPQNLSASRPQDRQFILSSKKLLLSDSGFYLCALSGGNEQYFGPGTRLTVT.

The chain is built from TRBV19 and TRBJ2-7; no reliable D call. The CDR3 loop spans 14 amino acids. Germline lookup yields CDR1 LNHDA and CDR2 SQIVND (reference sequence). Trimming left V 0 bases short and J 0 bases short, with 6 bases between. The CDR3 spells CASSIEHSSYEQYF. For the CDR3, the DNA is TGTGCCAGTAGTATAGAGCATAGCTCCTACGAGCAGTACTTC. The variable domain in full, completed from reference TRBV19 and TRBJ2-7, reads DGGITQSPKYLFRKEGQNVTLSCEQNLNHDAMYWYRQDPGQGLRLIYYSQIVNDFQKGDIAEGYSVSREKKESFPLTVTSAQKNPTAFYLCASSIEHSSYEQYFGPGTRLTVT.

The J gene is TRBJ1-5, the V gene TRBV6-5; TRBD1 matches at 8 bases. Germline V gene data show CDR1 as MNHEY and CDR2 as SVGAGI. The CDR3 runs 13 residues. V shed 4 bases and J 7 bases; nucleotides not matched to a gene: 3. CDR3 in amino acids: CASSSGGRQPQHF. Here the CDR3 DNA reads TGTGCCAGCAGTTCAGGGGGCCGGCAGCCCCAGCATTTT.

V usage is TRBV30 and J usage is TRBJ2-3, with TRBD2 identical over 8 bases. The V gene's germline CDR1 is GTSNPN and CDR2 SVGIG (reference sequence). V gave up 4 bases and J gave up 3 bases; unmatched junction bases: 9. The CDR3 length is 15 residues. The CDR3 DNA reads TGTGCCTGGAATGAACGAGCGGGAGCGACAGATACGCAGTATTTT. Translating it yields CAWNERAGATDTQYF.

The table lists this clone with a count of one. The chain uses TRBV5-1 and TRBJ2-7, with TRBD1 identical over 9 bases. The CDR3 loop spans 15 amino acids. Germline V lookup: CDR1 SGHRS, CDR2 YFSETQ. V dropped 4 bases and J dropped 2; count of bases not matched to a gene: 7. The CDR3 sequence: CASSPQTGGAYEQYF. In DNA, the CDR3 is TGCGCCAGCAGCCCGCAGACAGGGGGAGCCTACGAGCAGTACTTC.

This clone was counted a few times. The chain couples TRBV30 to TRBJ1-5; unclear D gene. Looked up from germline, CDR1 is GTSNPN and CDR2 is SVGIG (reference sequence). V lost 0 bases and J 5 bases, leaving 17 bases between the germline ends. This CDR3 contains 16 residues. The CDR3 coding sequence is TGTGCCTGGAGTGTACGGATCGCAGGCAAATATCAGCCCCAGCATTTT. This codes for CAWSVRIAGKYQPQHF. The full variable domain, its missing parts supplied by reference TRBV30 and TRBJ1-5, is SQTIHQWPATLVQPVGSPLSLECTVEGTSNPNLYWYRQAAGRGLQLLFYSVGIGQISSEVPQNLSASRPQDRQFILSSKKLLLSDSGFYLCAWSVRIAGKYQPQHFGDGTRLSIL.

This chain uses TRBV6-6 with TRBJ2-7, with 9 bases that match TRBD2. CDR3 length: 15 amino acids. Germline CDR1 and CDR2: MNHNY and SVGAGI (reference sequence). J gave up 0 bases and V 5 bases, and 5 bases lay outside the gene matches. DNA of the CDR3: TGTGCCAGCAGTCCAGCGGGGGGCCTCTCCTACGAGCAGTACTTC. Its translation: CASSPAGGLSYEQYF.